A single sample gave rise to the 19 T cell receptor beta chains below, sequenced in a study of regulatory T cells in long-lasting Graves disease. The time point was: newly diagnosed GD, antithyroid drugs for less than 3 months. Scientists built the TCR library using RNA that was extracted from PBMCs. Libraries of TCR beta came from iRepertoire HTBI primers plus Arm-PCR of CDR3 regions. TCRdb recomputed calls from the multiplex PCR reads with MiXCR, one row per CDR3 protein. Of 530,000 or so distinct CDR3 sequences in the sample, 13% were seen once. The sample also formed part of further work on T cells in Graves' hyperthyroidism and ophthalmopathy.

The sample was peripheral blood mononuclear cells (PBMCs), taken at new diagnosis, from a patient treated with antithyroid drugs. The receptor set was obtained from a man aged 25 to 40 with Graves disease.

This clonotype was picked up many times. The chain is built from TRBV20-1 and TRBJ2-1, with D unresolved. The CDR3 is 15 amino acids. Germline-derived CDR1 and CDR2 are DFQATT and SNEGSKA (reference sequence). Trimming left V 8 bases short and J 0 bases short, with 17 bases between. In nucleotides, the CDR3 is TGCAGTTGTGACCTAGGTTGGAGCTCCTACAATGAGCAGTTCTTC. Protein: CSCDLGWSSYNEQFF.

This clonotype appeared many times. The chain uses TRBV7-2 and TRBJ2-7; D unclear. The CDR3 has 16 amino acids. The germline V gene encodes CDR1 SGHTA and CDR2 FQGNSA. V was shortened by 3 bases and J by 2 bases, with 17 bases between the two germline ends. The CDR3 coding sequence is TGTGCCAGCAGCTTGGGTGGCTGGGTCATCCCCTACGAGCAGTACTTC. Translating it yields CASSLGGWVIPYEQYF.

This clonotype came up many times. Here the CDR3 reads CASSFDRDGYTF. CDR3 DNA: TGCGCCAGCAGCTTTGACAGGGATGGCTACACCTTC. The chain links TRBV5-1 to TRBJ1-2; 7 bases are shared with TRBD1. The CDR3 is 12 amino acids. CDR1 is SGHRS, CDR2 YFSETQ, per germline. Trimming at V came to 2 bases and at J to 6 bases, leaving 1 base not matched to a gene.

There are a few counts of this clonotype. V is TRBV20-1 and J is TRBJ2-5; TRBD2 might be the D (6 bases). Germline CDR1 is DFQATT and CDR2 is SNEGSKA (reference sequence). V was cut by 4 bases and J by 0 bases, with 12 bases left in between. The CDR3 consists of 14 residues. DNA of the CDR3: TGCAGTGCTATAGCGGAACTGTACCAAGAGACCCAGTACTTC. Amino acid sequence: CSAIAELYQETQYF.

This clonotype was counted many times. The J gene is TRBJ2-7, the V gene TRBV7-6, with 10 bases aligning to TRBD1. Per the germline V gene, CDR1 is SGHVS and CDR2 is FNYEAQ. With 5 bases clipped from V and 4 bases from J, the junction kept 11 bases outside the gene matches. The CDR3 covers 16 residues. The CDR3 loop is CASSKATGGLEYEQYF. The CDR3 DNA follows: TGTGCCAGCAGCAAAGCGACAGGGGGCCTTGAGTACGAGCAGTACTTC.

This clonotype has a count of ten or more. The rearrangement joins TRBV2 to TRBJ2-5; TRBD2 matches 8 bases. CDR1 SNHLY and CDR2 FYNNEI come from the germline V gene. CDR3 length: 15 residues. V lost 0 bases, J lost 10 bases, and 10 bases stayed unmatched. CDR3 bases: TGTGCCAGCAGTGAAGCAGCGGGAGCTGATTGGGGCCAGTACTTC. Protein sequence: CASSEAAGADWGQYF.

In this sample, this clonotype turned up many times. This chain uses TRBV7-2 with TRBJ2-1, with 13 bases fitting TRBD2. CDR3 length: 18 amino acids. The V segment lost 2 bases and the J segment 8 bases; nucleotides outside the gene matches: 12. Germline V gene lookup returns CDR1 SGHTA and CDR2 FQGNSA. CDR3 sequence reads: CASSLKLAGGRGVDEQFF. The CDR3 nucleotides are TGTGCCAGCAGCTTAAAACTAGCGGGAGGGAGGGGCGTCGATGAGCAGTTCTTC.

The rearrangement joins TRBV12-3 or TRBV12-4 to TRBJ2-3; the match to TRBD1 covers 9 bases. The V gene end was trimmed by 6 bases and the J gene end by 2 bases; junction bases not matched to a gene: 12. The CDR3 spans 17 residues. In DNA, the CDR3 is TGTGCCAGCAGGTTTTCCGGGACAGGGAGGTCCACAGATACGCAGTATTTT. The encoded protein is CASRFSGTGRSTDTQYF.

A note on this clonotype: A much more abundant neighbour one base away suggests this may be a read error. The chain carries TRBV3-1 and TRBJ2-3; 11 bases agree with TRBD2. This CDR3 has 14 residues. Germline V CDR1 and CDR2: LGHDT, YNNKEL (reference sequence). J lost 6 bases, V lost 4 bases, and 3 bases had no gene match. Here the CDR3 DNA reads TGTGCCAGCAGCCCACTAGCGGGAGTCGATACGCAGTATTTT. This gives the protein CASSPLAGVDTQYF.

The CDR3 bases are TGTGCCACCAGTGATTTTTCTGGACTAGCGGGAGTTCGGTCCTACAATGAGCAGTTCTTC. Its protein product is CATSDFSGLAGVRSYNEQFF. The chain employs TRBV24-1 and TRBJ2-1; 13 bases align to TRBD2. CDR1 and CDR2 (germline): KGHDR, SFDVKD. J gave up 1 base and V 1 base, and 9 bases lay outside the gene matches. This CDR3 is built from 20 residues.

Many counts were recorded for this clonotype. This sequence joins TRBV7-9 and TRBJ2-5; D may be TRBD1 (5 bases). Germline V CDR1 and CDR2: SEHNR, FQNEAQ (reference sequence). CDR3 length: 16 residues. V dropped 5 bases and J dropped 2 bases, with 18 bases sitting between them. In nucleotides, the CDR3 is TGTGCCAGCAGCGCGTCAAGACAGCTGAGACAAGAGACCCAGTACTTC. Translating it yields CASSASRQLRQETQYF. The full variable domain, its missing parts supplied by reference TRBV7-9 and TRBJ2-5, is DTGVSQNPRHKITKRGQNVTFRCDPISEHNRLYWYRQTLGQGPEFLTYFQNEAQLEKSRLLSDRFSAERPKGSFSTLEIQRTEQGDSAMYLCASSASRQLRQETQYFGPGTRLLVL.

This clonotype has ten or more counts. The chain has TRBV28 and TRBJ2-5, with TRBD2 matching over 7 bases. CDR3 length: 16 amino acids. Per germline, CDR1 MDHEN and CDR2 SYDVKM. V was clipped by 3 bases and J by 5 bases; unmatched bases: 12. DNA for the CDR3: TGTGCCAGCAGTTTTGCCCTTTGGGGGGAGGGTGAGACCCAGTACTTC. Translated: CASSFALWGEGETQYF.

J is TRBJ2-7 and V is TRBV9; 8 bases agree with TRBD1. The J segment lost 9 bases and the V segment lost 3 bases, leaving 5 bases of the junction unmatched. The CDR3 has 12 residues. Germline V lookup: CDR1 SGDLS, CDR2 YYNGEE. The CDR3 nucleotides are TGTGCCAGCAGCGGGGGGACAGGCAGGCAGTACTTC. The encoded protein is CASSGGTGRQYF.

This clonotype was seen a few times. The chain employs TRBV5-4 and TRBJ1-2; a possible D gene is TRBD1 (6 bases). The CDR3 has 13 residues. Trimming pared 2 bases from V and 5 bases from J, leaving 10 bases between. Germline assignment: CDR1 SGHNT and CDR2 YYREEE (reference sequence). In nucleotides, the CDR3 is TGTGCCAGCAGCTTCGGGACATTGTATGGCTACACCTTC. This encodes CASSFGTLYGYTF.

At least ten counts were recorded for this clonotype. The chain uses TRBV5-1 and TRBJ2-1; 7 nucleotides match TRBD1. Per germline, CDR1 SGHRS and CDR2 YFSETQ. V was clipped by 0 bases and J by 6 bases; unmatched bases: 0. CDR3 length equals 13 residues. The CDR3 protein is CASSLAGGNEQFF. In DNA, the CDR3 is TGCGCCAGCAGCTTGGCAGGGGGCAATGAGCAGTTCTTC.

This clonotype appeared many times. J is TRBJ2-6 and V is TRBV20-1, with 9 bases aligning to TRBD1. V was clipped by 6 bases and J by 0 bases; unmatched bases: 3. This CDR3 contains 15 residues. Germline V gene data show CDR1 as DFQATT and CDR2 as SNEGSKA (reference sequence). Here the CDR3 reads CSAPDRGSGANVLTF. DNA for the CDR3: TGCAGTGCCCCGGACAGGGGCTCTGGGGCCAACGTCCTGACTTTC.

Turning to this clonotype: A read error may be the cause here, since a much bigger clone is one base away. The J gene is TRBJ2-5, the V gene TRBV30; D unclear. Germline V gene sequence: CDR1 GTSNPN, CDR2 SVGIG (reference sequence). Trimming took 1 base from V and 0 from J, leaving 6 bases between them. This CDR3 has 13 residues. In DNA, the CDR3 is TGTGCCTGGAGTGCAGGCAACCAAGAGACCCAGTACTTC. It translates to CAWSAGNQETQYF.

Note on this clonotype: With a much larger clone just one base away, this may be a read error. The CDR3: CASTRPGCPYQPQHF. The DNA of the CDR3 is TGTGCCAGCACCCGCCCGGGTTGCCCTTATCAGCCCCAGCATTTT. The chain employs TRBV28 and TRBJ1-5, with D unresolved. Germline lookup yields CDR1 MDHEN and CDR2 SYDVKM. V shed 7 bases and J shed 5 bases, with 18 bases lying between them. The CDR3 is made up of 15 amino acids.

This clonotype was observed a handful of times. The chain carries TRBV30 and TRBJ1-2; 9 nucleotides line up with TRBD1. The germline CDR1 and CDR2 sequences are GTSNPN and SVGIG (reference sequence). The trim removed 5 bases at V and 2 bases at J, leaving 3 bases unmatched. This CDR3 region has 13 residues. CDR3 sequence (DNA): TGTGCCTGGGGGACAGGGTTCAACTATGGCTACACCTTC. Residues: CAWGTGFNYGYTF. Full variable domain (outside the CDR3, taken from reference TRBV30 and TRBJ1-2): SQTIHQWPATLVQPVGSPLSLECTVEGTSNPNLYWYRQAAGRGLQLLFYSVGIGQISSEVPQNLSASRPQDRQFILSSKKLLLSDSGFYLCAWGTGFNYGYTFGSGTRLTVV.